This is a list of T cell receptor beta chains from one sample in a study of CD8+CD57+ T cells in acquired aplastic anemia. MiXCR, applied by TCRdb to the reads, yields one record per CDR3 protein. The sample holds approximately 130,000 distinct CDR3 sequences; 45% to 60% are singletons and the top ten take roughly 28%. The sequenced sample consisted of sorted CD4+, CD8+, or CD8+CD57+ T cells (not recorded which) from PBMCs. The source is a human donor with aplastic anemia. Each CDR3 is given with its conserved first and last residue. Fields, in order: D gene, J gene, clone size, V gene, CDR3 length, CDR3 protein, CDR3 DNA. The D gene is left open where the match is weak. Clone sizes are given selectively: once, few, many, or a class where the clone is expanded.

>-|TRBJ2-6|many|TRBV4-1|17
CASSQDQAGLGANVLTF
TGCGCCAGCAGCCAAGATCAAGCAGGGCTTGGGGCCAACGTCCTGACTTTC
>-|TRBJ2-4|-|TRBV6-5|15
CASSYGAGAKNIQYF
TGTGCCAGCAGTTACGGGGCGGGGGCCAAAAACATTCAGTACTTC
>-|TRBJ2-7|-|TRBV30|14
CAWSVGGSSYEQYF
TGTGCCTGGAGTGTAGGCGGAAGCTCCTACGAGCAGTACTTC
>-|TRBJ1-1|-|TRBV2|14
CASSVQGMNTEAFF
TGTGCCAGCAGTGTTCAGGGGATGAACACTGAAGCTTTCTTT
>-|TRBJ1-2|many|TRBV7-8|14
CASSLNFGVDGYTF
TGTGCCAGCAGCTTAAATTTCGGGGTTGATGGCTACACCTTC
>-|TRBJ2-3|-|TRBV10-3|13
CAISEPRTDTQYF
TGTGCCATCAGTGAGCCCCGCACAGATACGCAGTATTTT
>TRBD1|TRBJ2-1|-|TRBV25-1|14
CASSRGTAYNEQFF
TGTGCCAGCAGTCGTGGGACAGCGTACAATGAGCAGTTCTTC
>-|TRBJ2-1|-|TRBV19|15
CASSIDRSPYNEQFF
TGTGCCAGTAGTATAGATAGGAGCCCCTACAATGAGCAGTTCTTC
>TRBD2|TRBJ2-1|many|TRBV20-1|14
CSAQTSSGSDEQFF
TGCAGTGCGCAGACGTCTAGCGGGAGTGATGAGCAGTTCTTC
>TRBD1|TRBJ2-5|-|TRBV24-1|13
CATSEGGRETQYF
TGTGCCACCAGTGAAGGGGGCCGAGAGACCCAGTACTTC
>-|TRBJ2-5|-|TRBV7-8|14
CASSLRITGETQYF
TGTGCCAGCAGCCTAAGGATCACCGGAGAGACCCAGTACTTC
>-|TRBJ2-1|many|TRBV5-6|15
CASSLYGDSYNEQFF
TGTGCCAGCAGCTTGTACGGGGATTCCTACAATGAGCAGTTCTTC
>-|TRBJ1-4|-|TRBV2|13
CASSAQLNEKLFF
TGTGCCAGCTCCGCCCAACTGAATGAAAAACTGTTTTTT
>-|TRBJ2-1|-|TRBV14|13
CASSPNLVNEQFF
TGTGCCAGCAGCCCTAATCTAGTTAATGAGCAGTTCTTC
>-|TRBJ2-1|many|TRBV6-6|15
CASSYRDTNYNEQFF
TGTGCCAGCAGTTACCGAGACACTAATTACAATGAGCAGTTCTTC
>-|TRBJ1-5|-|TRBV5-4|13
CASSSGTGQPQHF
TGTGCCAGCAGCTCTGGGACGGGGCAGCCCCAGCATTTT
>-|TRBJ1-2|-|TRBV14|16
CASSRRGGSRGDGYTF
TGTGCCAGCAGCCGCAGAGGCGGCTCCAGGGGTGATGGCTACACCTTC
>-|TRBJ2-1|-|TRBV29-1|12
CSVRTRHNEQFF
TGCAGCGTTAGAACTAGGCATAATGAGCAGTTCTTC
>-|TRBJ2-7|many|TRBV10-3|13
CAISEGLSYEQYF
TGTGCCATCAGTGAGGGCCTCTCCTACGAGCAGTACTTC
>TRBD1|TRBJ1-5|-|TRBV10-3|14
CAISEGQGVQPQHF
TGTGCCATCAGTGAAGGGCAGGGGGTTCAGCCCCAGCATTTT
>TRBD1|TRBJ2-5|-|TRBV7-7|14
CASSLQGIKETQYF
TGTGCTAGCAGCCTACAGGGGATAAAAGAGACCCAGTACTTC
>TRBD1|TRBJ1-1|-|TRBV6-1|11
CASAGGSAAFF
TGTGCCAGCGCAGGGGGCTCAGCAGCTTTCTTT
>-|TRBJ1-2|-|TRBV25-1|13
CASSAGANYGYTF
TGTGCCAGCAGTGCAGGAGCTAACTATGGCTACACCTTC
>-|TRBJ1-6|-|TRBV20-1|13
CSASDRVNSPLHF
TGCAGTGCTAGTGATAGGGTAAATTCACCCCTCCACTTT
>-|TRBJ1-1|-|TRBV10-3|12
CATIGQTAEAFF
TGTGCCACCATTGGACAGACGGCTGAAGCTTTCTTT
>-|TRBJ1-4|-|TRBV7-9|11
CASDLGEKLFF
TGTGCCAGCGATCTAGGCGAAAAACTGTTTTTT
>TRBD1|TRBJ1-2|-|TRBV7-9|11
CAMGTGGGYTF
TGTGCCATGGGGACAGGGGGCGGCTACACCTTC
>-|TRBJ1-1|-|TRBV29-1|15
CSVAGTDGGYTEAFF
TGCAGCGTTGCCGGAACAGATGGTGGGTACACTGAAGCTTTCTTT
>-|TRBJ1-4|once|TRBV2|13
CASTRGLNEKLFF
TGTGCCAGCACCCGGGGCCTTAATGAAAAACTGTTTTTT
>-|TRBJ2-7|once|TRBV4-1|15
CASSQDAGKAREQYF
TGCGCCAGCAGCCAAGATGCCGGGAAGGCCCGCGAGCAGTACTTC
>-|TRBJ2-1|few|TRBV7-3|12
CASSLSPNEQFF
TGTGCCAGCAGCTTATCCCCCAATGAGCAGTTCTTC
>-|TRBJ1-5|many|TRBV29-1|13
CSVEVDSNQPQHF
TGCAGCGTTGAGGTGGACAGCAATCAGCCCCAGCATTTT
>-|TRBJ1-1|-|TRBV12-3/TRBV12-4|12
CASSPDLTEAFF
TGTGCCAGCAGTCCAGATCTCACTGAAGCTTTCTTT
>TRBD1|TRBJ1-2|once|TRBV29-1|12
CSVKMTGYGYTF
TGCAGCGTCAAGATGACAGGGTATGGCTACACCTTC
>-|TRBJ2-1|-|TRBV7-3|13
CASGGQLSNEQFF
TGTGCCAGCGGCGGACAACTTTCCAATGAGCAGTTCTTC
>-|TRBJ1-5|many|TRBV6-2/TRBV6-3|16
CASRYDRTVSNQPQHF
TGTGCCAGCAGATACGATCGGACAGTGAGCAATCAGCCCCAGCATTTT
>-|TRBJ2-7|-|TRBV5-6|15
CASSLLDGRSYEQYF
TGTGCCAGCAGCTTGCTGGACGGCCGCTCCTACGAGCAGTACTTC
>TRBD1|TRBJ1-5|-|TRBV19|18
CATAKTRTGQDSNQPQHF
TGTGCCACCGCGAAGACTAGGACAGGGCAAGATAGCAATCAGCCCCAGCATTTT
>TRBD2|TRBJ2-2|-|TRBV2|14
CASSGLGYTGELFF
TGTGCCAGCTCGGGACTAGGCTACACCGGGGAGCTGTTTTTT
>TRBD1|TRBJ2-3|-|TRBV10-1|13
CASSLDRVSSQYF
TGCGCCAGCAGCCTGGACAGGGTATCCTCGCAGTATTTT
>-|TRBJ2-1|-|TRBV24-1|12
CATSDLNRSQFF
TGTGCCACCAGTGATCTGAACAGATCGCAGTTCTTC